Only a few counts were recorded for the clone carrying this TCR beta chain. The antigen is unknown. This specimen belongs to a study of cytotoxic CD8 clonotypes in ibrutinib-treated CLL. Study at large: The subjects consisted of roughly 12 relapsed/refractory and roughly 14 treatment-naive individuals, with 17 to 18 IGHV unmutated. General study points: There were few public clonotypes, and on treatment they contracted or stayed stable. Clonality went up at the time of ibrutinib response, stayed stable in sustained remission, and later dropped back toward its baseline level at progression.

Trimming shortened V by 2 bases and J by 7 bases, and 9 bases separated the two germline ends. This CDR3 is 13 amino acids long. Germline V lookup: CDR1 MNHNY, CDR2 SVGAGI (reference sequence). The intended depth for sequencing was 1 in 200,000 to 1 in 1 million T cells. Here immunoSEQ multiplex PCR was the method, and the copy in TCRdb shows in-frame clones only, minus some. Found here are approximately 120,000 clones, approximately 58% of them singletons; the top ten hold 37%. The V gene is TRBV6-6, the J gene TRBJ1-3; no clear D. The receptor comes from a human donor with chronic lymphocytic leukemia. Here the sequenced sample was PBMCs, taken after 24 months of ibrutinib treatment. This chain's CDR3 is CASSYEGRNTIYF. For the CDR3, the DNA is TGTGCCAGCAGTTACGAAGGAAGGAACACCATATATTTT.